The T cell receptor (beta chain) described here comes from a study of shared clonotypes between healthy human individuals. Study-wide background: Every donor yielded three CD4 naive, three CD4 memory, two CD8 naive and one CD8 memory plate.

For sorted subsets, 150 to 250 ng DNA per replicate equaled about 31,000 T cell genomes. Measured with immunoSEQ multiplex PCR; TCRdb has only the in-frame clones, and not every one. The sample comprises around 2.1 million clones, 93% of which are singletons, and more than 1.5% rests with the top ten. Naive CD8 cells were CD45RO-negative, positively selected for CCR7, excluding terminally differentiated effector memory CD45RA+ cells. Details on this clone: Its specificity is unknown.

Study-wide results and limits: Memory subsets generally showed smaller estimated richness than naive subsets did. Clonotype sharing among donors was expected to depend on sequencing depth.

The CDR3 has 13 residues. Germline loops: CDR1 SGDLS, CDR2 YYNGEE. The V end was cut by 3 bases, the J end by 0 bases, with 6 bases between. Sequenced material: naive CD8+ T cells from PBMCs. This chain joins TRBV9 and TRBJ1-1; D is unresolved. The sequence was obtained from a man in his late teens or twenties in good health. Some clones in this sample may be carry-over from other donors' samples. The CDR3 coding sequence is TGTGCCAGCAGCGATTGGTTGAACACTGAAGCTTTCTTT. It encodes CASSDWLNTEAFF.